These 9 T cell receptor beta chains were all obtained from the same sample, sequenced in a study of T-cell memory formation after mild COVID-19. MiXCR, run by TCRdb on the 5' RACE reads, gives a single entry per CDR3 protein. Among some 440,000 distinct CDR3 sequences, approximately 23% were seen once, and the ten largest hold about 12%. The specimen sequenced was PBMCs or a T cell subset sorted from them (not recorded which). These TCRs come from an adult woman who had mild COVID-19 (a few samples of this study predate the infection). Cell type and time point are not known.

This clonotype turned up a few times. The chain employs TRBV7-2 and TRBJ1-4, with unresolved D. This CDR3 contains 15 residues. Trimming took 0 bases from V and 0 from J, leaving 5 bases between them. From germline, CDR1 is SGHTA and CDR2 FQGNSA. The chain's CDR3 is CASSLASSTNEKLFF. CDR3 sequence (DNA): TGTGCCAGCAGCTTAGCGTCTTCAACTAATGAAAAACTGTTTTTT.

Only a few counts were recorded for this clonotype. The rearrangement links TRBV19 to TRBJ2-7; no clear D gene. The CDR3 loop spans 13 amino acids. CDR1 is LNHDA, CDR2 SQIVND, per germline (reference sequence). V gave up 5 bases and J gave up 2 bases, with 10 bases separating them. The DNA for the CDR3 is TGTGCCAGTAGTTCTCTTAGCCCCTACGAGCAGTACTTC. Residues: CASSSLSPYEQYF.

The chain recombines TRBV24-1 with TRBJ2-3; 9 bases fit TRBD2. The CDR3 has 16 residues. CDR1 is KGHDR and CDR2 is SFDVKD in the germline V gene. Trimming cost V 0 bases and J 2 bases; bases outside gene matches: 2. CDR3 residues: CATSDLKRGATDTQYF. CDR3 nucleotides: TGTGCCACCAGTGATTTGAAGCGGGGGGCCACAGATACGCAGTATTTT.

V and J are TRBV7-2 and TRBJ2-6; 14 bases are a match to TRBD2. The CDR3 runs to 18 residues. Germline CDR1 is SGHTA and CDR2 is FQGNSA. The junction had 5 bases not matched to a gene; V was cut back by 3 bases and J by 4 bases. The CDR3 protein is CASSLRGLAGAGANVLTF. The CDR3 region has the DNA TGTGCCAGCAGCTTGAGGGGACTAGCGGGAGCGGGGGCCAACGTCCTGACTTTC.

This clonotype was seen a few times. This chain's CDR3 is CASSAGTGREAEAFF. Written as DNA, the CDR3 is TGTGCCAGCAGTGCCGGGACAGGGAGGGAGGCTGAAGCTTTCTTT. The chain joins TRBV6-5 to TRBJ1-1, with TRBD1 matching over 9 bases. Germline loops: CDR1 MNHEY, CDR2 SVGAGI. After removal of 5 bases from V and 6 bases from J, the junction contained 10 bases not matched to a gene. The CDR3 loop spans 15 amino acids.

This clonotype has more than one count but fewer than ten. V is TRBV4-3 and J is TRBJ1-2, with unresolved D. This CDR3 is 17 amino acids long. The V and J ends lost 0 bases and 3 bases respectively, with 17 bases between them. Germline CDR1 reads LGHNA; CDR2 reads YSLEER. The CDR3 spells CASSQDSRAGGDYGYTF. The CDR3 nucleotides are TGCGCCAGCAGCCAAGACTCCCGGGCTGGCGGGGACTATGGCTACACCTTC.

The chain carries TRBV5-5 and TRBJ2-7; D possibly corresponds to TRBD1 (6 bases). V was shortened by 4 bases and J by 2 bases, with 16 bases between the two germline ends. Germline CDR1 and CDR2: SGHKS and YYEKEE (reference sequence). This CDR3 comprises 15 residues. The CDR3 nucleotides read TGTGCCAGCAGCGGGGTGGGACATATCGCCTACGAGCAGTACTTC. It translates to CASSGVGHIAYEQYF. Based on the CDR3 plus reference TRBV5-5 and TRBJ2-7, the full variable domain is DAGVTQSPTHLIKTRGQQVTLRCSPISGHKSVSWYQQVLGQGPQFIFQYYEKEERGRGNFPDRFSARQFPNYSSELNVNALLLGDSALYLCASSGVGHIAYEQYFGPGTRLTVT.

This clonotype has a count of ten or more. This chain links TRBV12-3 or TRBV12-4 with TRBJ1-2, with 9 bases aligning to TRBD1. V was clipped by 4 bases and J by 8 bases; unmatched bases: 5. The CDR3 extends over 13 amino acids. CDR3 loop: CASSSRQGVGYTF. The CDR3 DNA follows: TGTGCCAGCAGTTCCCGACAGGGGGTCGGCTACACCTTC.

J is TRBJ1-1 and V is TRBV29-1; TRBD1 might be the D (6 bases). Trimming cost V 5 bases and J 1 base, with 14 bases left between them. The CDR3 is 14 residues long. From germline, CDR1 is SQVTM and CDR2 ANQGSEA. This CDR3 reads CSVMPQGTNTEAFF. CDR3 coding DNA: TGCAGCGTTATGCCCCAGGGGACGAACACTGAAGCTTTCTTT.